Detailed here is one TCR beta chain. Original processing methods: Without quality scores, immunoSEQ junctional reads could not be filtered like full-length reads. Produced via immunoSEQ multiplex PCR; TCRdb's table is partial and in-frame only. That table supplies the V and J calls and clone size; D and trimming were determined from the DNA. This sample has a few hundred thousand clones, with roughly four fifths found just once. The data derive from a study of shared clonotypes between healthy human individuals. CDR1 and CDR2 from the germline V gene are SGDLS and YYNGEE. This CDR3 contains 13 residues. Trimming cost V 0 bases and J 2 bases, with 5 bases left between them. The donors were adults (healthy and HIV-negative) with no recent acute infections or vaccinations.

Material: PBMCs. The clonotype originates from a woman aged 40 to 50 in good health. Some clones in this sample may be carry-over from other donors' samples. This sequence joins TRBV9 and TRBJ1-2; D call uncertain. The CDR3 loop is CASSVDENYGYTF. For the CDR3, the DNA is TGTGCCAGCAGCGTAGACGAGAACTATGGCTACACCTTC.